This record looks at one T cell receptor (beta chain) sequence and its context. In its sample, this clonotype was seen once. Its antigen is still unknown. No base-level quality is on record; no much larger clone is a single base apart. Single-read evidence is weak. The TCR beta CDR3 regions were amplified from the RNA transcripts. The first round of RT-PCR for the TCR CDR3 was performed with the HTBI primer set and the Qiagen OneStep RT-PCR kit. The libraries were constructed in a second round of multiplex PCR and then size-selected and purified. Libraries were sequenced paired-end with 100 bp reads on an Illumina HiSeq2000. The source study handled its data this way. SOAPnuke was used to process the raw data, with reads discarded if the reads contained adapters or uncalled bases, had a mean Phred below 15, or lacked an exact constant-primer or identifier match. COPE v1.2.5 was used to merge the high-quality paired reads, and each unique nucleotide sequence was defined as a clonotype. MiTCR v1.1 was used to align clonotypes to the IMGT TRBV, TRBD and TRBJ reference segments. Only V-J combinations with frequency above 0.0001, covering 99% to 99.2% of repertoires, were analysed. The TCS score was defined as the ratio of F50 (clonal expansion) to E x V (chaos), calculated using BLOSUM62-based TCRdist between CDR3 peptides within each V-J. Welch's t-statistics and random forest reduced 500 to 650 V-J features to roughly 13, which were used in a naive Bayes classifier (R e1071). In TCRdb, the public reads were trimmed at Q25 with fastp and aligned with MiXCR, with productive beta chains retained. For every CDR3 protein sequence, its rows merge into one entry that carries the most common genes and DNA. These V and J calls are TCRdb output, not the study's own analysis. Within this sample are 300,000 to 400,000 distinct CDR3 sequences, with roughly 13% of them counted one time only. The ten top clones hold about 11% of the sample.

This entry belongs to a study of T cells in Graves' hyperthyroidism and ophthalmopathy (dated by TCRdb to the late 2010s). Background on the whole study: Peripheral blood was collected at initial diagnosis, before any treatment. The 100 discovery patients were divided at random into training and test sets in a 7:3 ratio. To identify TCR V-J signatures that set the groups apart, the researchers used a discovery cohort of 100 patients, made up of around 40 with Graves' ophthalmopathy and 55 to 65 with stable Graves' hyperthyroidism. The study also compared thyroid tissue and blood T-cell repertoires from several Graves' hyperthyroidism patients. According to the paper, TCR Vbeta CDR3 sequencing was carried out on more than 120 peripheral blood samples, which came from fewer than 50 ophthalmopathy, 75 to 80 hyperthyroidism and some 17 progressor patients. After blood sampling, hyperthyroidism patients were treated with methimazole at a starting dose of 30 mg daily, and ophthalmopathy patients were treated with high-dose intravenous methylprednisolone. Prospective prediction of ophthalmopathy was tested in an independent validation cohort of 18 to 20 hyperthyroidism patients and 15 to 17 patients who later progressed to ophthalmopathy.

Here is what the overall study found, with its caveats: Most expanded thyroid clonotypes (frequency above 0.001) were also found in blood, which suggests that blood repertoires may mirror thyroid immune responses. In cross-validation, a model built on a 13 V-J signature told ophthalmopathy apart from stable hyperthyroidism with approximately 90% sensitivity and around 81% specificity, and in testing the same model reached 80%/75%. Sample size was not statistically predetermined, and blinding of investigators to group allocation was not performed. During validation, the model predicted progression to ophthalmopathy a median of approximately six months ahead of onset, with almost 71% sensitivity and 72.22% specificity.

The CDR3 covers 16 residues, taking in both the cysteine and the phenylalanine. CDR3 DNA only is kept here, 48 bases in frame from base 1. V lost 3 bases and J lost 9 bases; the stretch between them is 21 bases long. CDR1 and CDR2 are drawn from the germline V gene (reference sequence): WNHNN, SYGVQD. Stable Graves' hyperthyroidism was defined as no progression to ophthalmopathy during 18 months of follow-up. Hyperthyroidism patients were newly diagnosed, with disease duration under 2 months, and aged 18 to 65 years. Any patient with an uncontrolled infection, another autoimmune disease, pregnancy or lactation was excluded. Diagnoses were based on clinical symptoms, serum thyroxine and TRAb, thyroid ultrasound and orbital computed tomography. Ficoll-Paque density gradient centrifugation was used to isolate PBMCs from about 9 ml of fresh peripheral blood. Total RNA was extracted with Trizol reagent, and quality was checked on an Agilent 2100 Bioanalyzer.

This receptor chain uses TRBV10-1 and TRBJ1-5, with no confidently assigned D gene. The receptor was isolated from an older woman with Graves' hyperthyroidism. The sequenced sample consisted of blood. CDR3 sequence: CASSDGRELGVPPQHF. In nucleotides, the sequence is TGCGCCAGCAGTGATGGGCGGGAATTGGGCGTTCCGCCCCAGCATTTT.